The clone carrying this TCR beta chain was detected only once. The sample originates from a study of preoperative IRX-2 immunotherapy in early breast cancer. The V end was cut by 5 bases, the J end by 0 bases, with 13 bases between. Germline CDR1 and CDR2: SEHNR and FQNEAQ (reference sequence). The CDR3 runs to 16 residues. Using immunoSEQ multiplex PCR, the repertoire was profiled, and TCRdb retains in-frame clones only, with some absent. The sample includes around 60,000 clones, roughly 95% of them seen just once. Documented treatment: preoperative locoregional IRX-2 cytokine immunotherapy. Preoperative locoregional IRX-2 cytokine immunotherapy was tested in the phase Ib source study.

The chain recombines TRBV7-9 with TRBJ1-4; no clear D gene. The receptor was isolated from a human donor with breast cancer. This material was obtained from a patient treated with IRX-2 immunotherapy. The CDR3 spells CASSDPNIATNEKLFF. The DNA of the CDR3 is TGTGCCAGCAGCGACCCGAATATTGCAACTAATGAAAAACTGTTTTTT.